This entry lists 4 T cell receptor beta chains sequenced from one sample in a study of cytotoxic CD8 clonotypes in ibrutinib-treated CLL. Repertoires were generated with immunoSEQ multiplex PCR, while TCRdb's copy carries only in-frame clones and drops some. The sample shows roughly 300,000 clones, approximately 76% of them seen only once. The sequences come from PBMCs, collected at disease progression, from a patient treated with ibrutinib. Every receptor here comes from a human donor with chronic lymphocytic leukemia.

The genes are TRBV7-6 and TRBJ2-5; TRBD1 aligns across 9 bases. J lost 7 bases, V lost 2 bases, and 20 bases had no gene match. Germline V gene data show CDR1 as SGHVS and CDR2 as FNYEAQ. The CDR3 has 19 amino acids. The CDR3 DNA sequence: TGTGCCAGCAGCTTATTCGGACCCGGAACTCACAGGGGGCGAAGGACCCAGTACTTC. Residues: CASSLFGPGTHRGRRTQYF.

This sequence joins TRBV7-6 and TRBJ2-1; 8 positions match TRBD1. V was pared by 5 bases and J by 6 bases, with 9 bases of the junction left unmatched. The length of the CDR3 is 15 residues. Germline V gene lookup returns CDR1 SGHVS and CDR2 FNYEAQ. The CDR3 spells CASSPRQGSGNEQFF. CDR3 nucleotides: TGTGCCAGCAGCCCGCGACAGGGGTCGGGCAATGAGCAGTTCTTC.

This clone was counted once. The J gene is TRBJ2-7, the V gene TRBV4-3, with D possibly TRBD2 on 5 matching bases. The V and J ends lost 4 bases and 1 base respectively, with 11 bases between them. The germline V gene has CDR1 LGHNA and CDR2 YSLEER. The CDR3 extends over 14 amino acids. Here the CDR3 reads CASSPARGSYEQYF. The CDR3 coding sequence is TGCGCCAGCAGCCCCGCGAGAGGGTCCTACGAGCAGTACTTC.

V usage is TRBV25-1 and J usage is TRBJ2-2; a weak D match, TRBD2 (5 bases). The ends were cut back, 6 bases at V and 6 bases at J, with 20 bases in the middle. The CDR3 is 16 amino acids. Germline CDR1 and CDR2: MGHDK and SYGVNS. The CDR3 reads CASSPLGSYTSGELFF. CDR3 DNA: TGTGCCAGCAGCCCATTAGGGAGCTACACCTCCGGGGAGCTGTTTTTT.